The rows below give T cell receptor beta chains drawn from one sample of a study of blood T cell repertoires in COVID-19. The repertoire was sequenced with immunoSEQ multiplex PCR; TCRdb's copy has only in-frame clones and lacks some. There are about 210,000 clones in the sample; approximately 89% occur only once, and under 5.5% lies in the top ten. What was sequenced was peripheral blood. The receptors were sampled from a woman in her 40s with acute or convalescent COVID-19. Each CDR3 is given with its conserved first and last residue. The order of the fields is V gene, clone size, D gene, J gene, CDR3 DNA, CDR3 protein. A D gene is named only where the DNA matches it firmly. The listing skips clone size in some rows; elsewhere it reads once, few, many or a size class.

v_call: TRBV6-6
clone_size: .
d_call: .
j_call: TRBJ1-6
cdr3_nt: TGTGCCAGCAGTAACGACAGGAATAGTAATTCACCCCTCCACTTT
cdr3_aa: CASSNDRNSNSPLHF

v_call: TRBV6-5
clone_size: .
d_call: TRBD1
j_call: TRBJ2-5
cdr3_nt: TGTGCCAGCAGATTAACAGGGGGCGAGGAGACCCAGTACTTC
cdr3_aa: CASRLTGGEETQYF

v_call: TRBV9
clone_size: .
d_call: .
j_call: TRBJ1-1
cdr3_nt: TGTGCCAGCAGCTACCAGGACAGCGCGAATGAAGCTTTCTTT
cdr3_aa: CASSYQDSANEAFF

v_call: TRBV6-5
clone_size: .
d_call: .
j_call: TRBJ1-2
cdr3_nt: TGTGCCAGCGGAAGACAGAACTATGGCTACACCTTC
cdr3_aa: CASGRQNYGYTF

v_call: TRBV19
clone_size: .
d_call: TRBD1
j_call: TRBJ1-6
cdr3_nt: TGTGCCAGTAGTATCGGGACAGCGGCAGAACCCCTCCACTTT
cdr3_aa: CASSIGTAAEPLHF

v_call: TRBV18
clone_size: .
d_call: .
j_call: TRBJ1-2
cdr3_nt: TGTGCCAGCTCACATGGTTCGACACCTAACTATGGCTACACCTTC
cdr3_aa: CASSHGSTPNYGYTF

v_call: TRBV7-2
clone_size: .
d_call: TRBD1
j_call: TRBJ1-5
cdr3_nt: TGTGCCAGCAGCCCCTACAGGGGGCGTCATAGCAATCAGCCCCAGCATTTT
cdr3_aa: CASSPYRGRHSNQPQHF

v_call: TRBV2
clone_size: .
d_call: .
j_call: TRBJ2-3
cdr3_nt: TGTGCCAGCAGTGACTCCTTAATGGGCAGGGCGGCAGATACGCAGTATTTT
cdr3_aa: CASSDSLMGRAADTQYF

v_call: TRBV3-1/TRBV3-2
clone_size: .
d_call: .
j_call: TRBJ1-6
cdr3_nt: TGTGCCAGCAAAGGGGCTAGGAATTCACCCCTCCACTTT
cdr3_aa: CASKGARNSPLHF

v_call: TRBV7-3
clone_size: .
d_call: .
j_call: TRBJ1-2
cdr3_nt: TGTGCCAGCAGCTTGGCAGGGAATGGCTACACCTTC
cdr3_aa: CASSLAGNGYTF

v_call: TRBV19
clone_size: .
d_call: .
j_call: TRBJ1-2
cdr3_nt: TGTGCCAGTCGAGGGAGAGGGCCGTCATCTTTCACAGCCCGCTATGGCTACACCTTC
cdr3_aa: CASRGRGPSSFTARYGYTF

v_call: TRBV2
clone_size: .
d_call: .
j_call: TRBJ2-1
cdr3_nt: TGTGCCAGCAACGGGGGTCACAATGAGCAGTTCTTC
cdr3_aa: CASNGGHNEQFF

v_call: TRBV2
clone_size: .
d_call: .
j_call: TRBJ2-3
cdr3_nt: TGTGCCAGCAGTGAAGGACAGATTGATAGCACAGATACGCAGTATTTT
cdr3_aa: CASSEGQIDSTDTQYF

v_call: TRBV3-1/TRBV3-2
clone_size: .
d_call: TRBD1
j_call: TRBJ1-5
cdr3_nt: TGTGCCAGCAGCCAGTCCGGGACAGGGGGACAGCCCCAGCATTTT
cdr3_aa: CASSQSGTGGQPQHF

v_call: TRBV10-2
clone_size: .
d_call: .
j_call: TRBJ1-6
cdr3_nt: TGCGCCAGCAGTGAGGGCGGTAGCTATAATTCACCCCTCCACTTT
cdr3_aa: CASSEGGSYNSPLHF

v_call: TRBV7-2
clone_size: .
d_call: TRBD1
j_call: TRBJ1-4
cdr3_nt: TGTGCCAGCAGCACCGGACAGGGGTTCGGTGAAAAACTGTTTTTT
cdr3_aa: CASSTGQGFGEKLFF

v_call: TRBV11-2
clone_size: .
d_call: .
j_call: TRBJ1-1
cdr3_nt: TGTGCCAGCAGCTTTGGGGCCTACTACACTGAAGCTTTCTTT
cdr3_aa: CASSFGAYYTEAFF

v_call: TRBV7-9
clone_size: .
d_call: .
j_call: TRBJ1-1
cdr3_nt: TGTGCCAGCAGCCCAGGCCGGGGTATGAACACTGAAGCTTTCTTT
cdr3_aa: CASSPGRGMNTEAFF

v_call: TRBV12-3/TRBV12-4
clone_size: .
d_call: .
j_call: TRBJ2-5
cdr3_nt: TGTGCCAGCAGTTTACTGGAGACCCAGTACTTC
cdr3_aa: CASSLLETQYF

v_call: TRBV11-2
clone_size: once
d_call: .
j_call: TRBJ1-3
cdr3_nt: TGTGCCAGCAGCCCGCAGGGCTCTGGAAACACCATATATTTT
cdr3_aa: CASSPQGSGNTIYF

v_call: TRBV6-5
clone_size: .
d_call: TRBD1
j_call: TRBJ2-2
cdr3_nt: TGTGCCAGCAGTACCCGCGGACAGGGCACCGGGGAGCTGTTTTTT
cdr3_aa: CASSTRGQGTGELFF

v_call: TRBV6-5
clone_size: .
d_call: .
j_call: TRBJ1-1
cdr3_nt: TGTGCCAGCATCCCCCCCGGCAGGGCGAGGACTGAAGCTTTCTTT
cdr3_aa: CASIPPGRARTEAFF

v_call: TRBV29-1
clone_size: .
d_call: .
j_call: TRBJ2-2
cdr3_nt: TGCAGCGTTGAAGAAAGGCAGGGAAACACCGGGGAGCTGTTTTTT
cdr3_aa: CSVEERQGNTGELFF

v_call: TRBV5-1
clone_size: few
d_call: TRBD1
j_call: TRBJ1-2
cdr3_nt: TGCGCCAGCAGCACCGGATTGGGACAGGATAACTATGGCTACACCTTC
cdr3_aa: CASSTGLGQDNYGYTF

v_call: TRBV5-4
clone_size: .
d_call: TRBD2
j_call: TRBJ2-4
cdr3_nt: TGTGCCAGCAGCCCGGGACTAGCGGGGGGGCCGGCCAAAAACATTCAGTACTTC
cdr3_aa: CASSPGLAGGPAKNIQYF

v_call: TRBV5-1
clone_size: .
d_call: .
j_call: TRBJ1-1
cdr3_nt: TGCGCCAGCAGCTTGGGGGGCGGGATCACTGAAGCTTTCTTT
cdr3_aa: CASSLGGGITEAFF

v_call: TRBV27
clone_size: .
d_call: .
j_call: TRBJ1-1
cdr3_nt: TGTGCCAGCAGTTTATCGGGCCCACAGGGCCCGCCTCGTGAAGCTTTCTTT
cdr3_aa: CASSLSGPQGPPREAFF

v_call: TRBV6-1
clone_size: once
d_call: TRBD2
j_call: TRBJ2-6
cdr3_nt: TGTGCCAGCAGGGGAGGGACTGGGGCCAACGTCCTGACTTTC
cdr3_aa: CASRGGTGANVLTF

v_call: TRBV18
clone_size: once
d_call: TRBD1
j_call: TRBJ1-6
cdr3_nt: TGTGCCAGCTCACCTTCCGGGACAGAGAGTAATTCACCCCTCCACTTT
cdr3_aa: CASSPSGTESNSPLHF

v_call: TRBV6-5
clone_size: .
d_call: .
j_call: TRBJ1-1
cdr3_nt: TGTGCCAGCAGTTATGAAAGACAGAACACTGAAGCTTTCTTT
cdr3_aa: CASSYERQNTEAFF

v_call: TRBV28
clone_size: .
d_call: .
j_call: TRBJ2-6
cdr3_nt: TGTGCCAGCAGCCCACCTATTTCCGGGGCCAACGTCCTGACTTTC
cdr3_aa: CASSPPISGANVLTF

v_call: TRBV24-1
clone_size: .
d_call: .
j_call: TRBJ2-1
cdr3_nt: TGTGCCACCAGTGACGCGCTCCAGGGGAGAAATGAGCAGTTCTTC
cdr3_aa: CATSDALQGRNEQFF

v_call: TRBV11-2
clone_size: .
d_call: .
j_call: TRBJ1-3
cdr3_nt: TGTGCCAGCAGCTTTTTGAGGGATCCGGGAAACACCATATATTTT
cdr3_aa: CASSFLRDPGNTIYF

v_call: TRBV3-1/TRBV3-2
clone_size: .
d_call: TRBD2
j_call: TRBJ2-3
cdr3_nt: TGTGCCAGCAGACTGTTAGCGGGGCCCCCCACAGATACGCAGTATTTT
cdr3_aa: CASRLLAGPPTDTQYF

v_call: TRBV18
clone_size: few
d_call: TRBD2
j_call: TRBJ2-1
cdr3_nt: TGTGCCAGCTCACGACTAGCGGGGGGAAATGAGCAGTTCTTC
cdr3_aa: CASSRLAGGNEQFF

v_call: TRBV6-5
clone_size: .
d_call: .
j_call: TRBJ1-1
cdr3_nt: TGTGCCAGCAGTAACACAGTTAACACTGAAGCTTTCTTT
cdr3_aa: CASSNTVNTEAFF

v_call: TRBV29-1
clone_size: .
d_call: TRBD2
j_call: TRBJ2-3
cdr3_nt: TGCAGCGTTGGGACTAGCGGGGTGACTAGCACAGATACGCAGTATTTT
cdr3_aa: CSVGTSGVTSTDTQYF

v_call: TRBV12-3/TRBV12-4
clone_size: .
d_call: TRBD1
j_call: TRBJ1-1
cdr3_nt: TGTGCCAGCAGGCCGGGACAGGGTGGTGCAGCTTTCTTT
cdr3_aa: CASRPGQGGAAFF

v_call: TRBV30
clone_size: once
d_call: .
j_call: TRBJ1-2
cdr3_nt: TGTGCCTGGAGCCAGGGAATCGGTGGCTACACCTTC
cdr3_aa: CAWSQGIGGYTF

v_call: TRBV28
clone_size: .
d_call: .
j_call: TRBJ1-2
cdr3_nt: TGTGCCAGCAGTTTAAGGGGGTCCCTGTATGGCTACACCTTC
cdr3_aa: CASSLRGSLYGYTF

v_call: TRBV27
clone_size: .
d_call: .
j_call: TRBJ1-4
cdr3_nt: TGTGCCAGCAGTACCGCGGCAGCAACTAATGAAAAACTGTTTTTT
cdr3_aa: CASSTAAATNEKLFF

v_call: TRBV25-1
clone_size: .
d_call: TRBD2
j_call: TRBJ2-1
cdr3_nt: TGTGCCAGCAGTGAATTGACTGGCGGCGGGGGGCCCTTGAATGAGCAGTTCTTC
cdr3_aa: CASSELTGGGGPLNEQFF

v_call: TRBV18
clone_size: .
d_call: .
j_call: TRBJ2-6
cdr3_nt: TGTGCCAGCTCATCGGACAGCCTCCTGACTTTC
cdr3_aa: CASSSDSLLTF

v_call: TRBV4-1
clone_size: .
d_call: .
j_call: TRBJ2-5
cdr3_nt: TGCGCCAGCAGCCCGGACGGCGGGGCCCGGGTGGAGACCCAGTACTTC
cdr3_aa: CASSPDGGARVETQYF

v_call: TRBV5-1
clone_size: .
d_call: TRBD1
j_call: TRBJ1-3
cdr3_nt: TGCGCCAGCAGCTTGAAAACAGGGGGCCAGTTTGCTGGAAACACCATATATTTT
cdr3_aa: CASSLKTGGQFAGNTIYF

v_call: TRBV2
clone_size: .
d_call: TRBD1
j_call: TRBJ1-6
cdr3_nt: TGTGCCAGCCGCCGGGACAGGGGCCGGAATTCACCCCTCCACTTT
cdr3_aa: CASRRDRGRNSPLHF

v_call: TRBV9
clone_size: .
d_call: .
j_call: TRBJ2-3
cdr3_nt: TGTGCCAGCAGCGTAGCTCTCCAGCGAAGCACAGATACGCAGTATTTT
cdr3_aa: CASSVALQRSTDTQYF

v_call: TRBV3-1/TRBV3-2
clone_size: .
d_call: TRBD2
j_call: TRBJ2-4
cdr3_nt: TGTGCCAGCAGCCAAGGGGGGACTAGCGGGGACCTAGCCAAAAACATTCAGTACTTC
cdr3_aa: CASSQGGTSGDLAKNIQYF

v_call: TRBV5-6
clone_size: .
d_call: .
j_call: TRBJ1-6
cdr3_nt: TGTGCCAGCAGACAGGGACGTTATGTGTCACCCCTCCACTTT
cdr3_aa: CASRQGRYVSPLHF

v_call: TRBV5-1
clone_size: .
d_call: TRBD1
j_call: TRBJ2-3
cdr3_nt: TGCGCCAGCAGCTACGGACAGGGTATTCTAGATACGCAGTATTTT
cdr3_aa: CASSYGQGILDTQYF

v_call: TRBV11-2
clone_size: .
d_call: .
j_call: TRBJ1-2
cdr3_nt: TGTGCCAGCAGCTCCATAGGCGGGAATGGCTACACCTTC
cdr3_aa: CASSSIGGNGYTF

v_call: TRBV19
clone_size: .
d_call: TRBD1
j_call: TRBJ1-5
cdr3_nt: TGTGCCAGTAGTCCAGGGACAGGGGGACAGCCCCAGCATTTT
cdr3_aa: CASSPGTGGQPQHF

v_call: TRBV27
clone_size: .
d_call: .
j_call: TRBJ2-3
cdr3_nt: TGTGCCAGCTCCCACTCATTGATAGGGGGGGCGAAAGATACGCAGTATTTT
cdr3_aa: CASSHSLIGGAKDTQYF

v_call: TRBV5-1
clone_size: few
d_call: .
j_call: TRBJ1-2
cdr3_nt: TGCGCCAGCAGCTTGGACATTCCCAGGAATGGCTACACCTTC
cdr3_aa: CASSLDIPRNGYTF

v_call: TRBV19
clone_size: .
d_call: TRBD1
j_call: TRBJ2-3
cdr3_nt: TGTGCCAGGAAGACAGGGGGCCGCACAGATACGCAGTATTTT
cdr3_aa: CARKTGGRTDTQYF

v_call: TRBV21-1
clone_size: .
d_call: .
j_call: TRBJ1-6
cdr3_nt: TGTGCCAGCAGCAAAGTTGTTTATAGGAGGACAGATCATAATTCACCCCTCCACTTT
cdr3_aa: CASSKVVYRRTDHNSPLHF

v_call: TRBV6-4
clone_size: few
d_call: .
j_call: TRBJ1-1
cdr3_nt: TGTGCCAGCAGTGACTCTGGGGGGGGAGCTGAAGCTTTCTTT
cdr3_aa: CASSDSGGGAEAFF

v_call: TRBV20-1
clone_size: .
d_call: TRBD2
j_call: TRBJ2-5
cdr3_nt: TGCAGTGCTAGTCTAGCGGAAATACAAGAGACCCAGTACTTC
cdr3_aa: CSASLAEIQETQYF

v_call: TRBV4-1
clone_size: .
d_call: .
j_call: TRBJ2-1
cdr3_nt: TGCGCCAGCAGCCAAGATTCGGCAGGTGAGCAGTTCTTC
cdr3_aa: CASSQDSAGEQFF

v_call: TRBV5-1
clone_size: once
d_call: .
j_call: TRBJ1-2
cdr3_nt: TGCGCCAGCAGCTTGGACGCGCCTAACTATGGCTACACCTTC
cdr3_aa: CASSLDAPNYGYTF